These T cell receptor beta chains were read from a single sample in a study of T cell responses to AZD1222 COVID-19 vaccine. Profiled with immunoSEQ multiplex PCR; TCRdb holds only in-frame clones, not every one. The profile shows about 120,000 clones, 93% of them singletons. The source was peripheral blood, collected 28 days after the second AZD1222 dose. All receptors derive from an adult who received the AZD1222 COVID-19 vaccine. Both conserved end residues are part of each CDR3.

CDR3 protein	J gene	V gene
CASSGVPLSGQDLYGYTF	TRBJ1-2	TRBV9
CAWSSGGETQYF	TRBJ2-5	TRBV30
CANRALRGGAGELFF	TRBJ2-2	TRBV6-5
CAITKEANTEAFF	TRBJ1-1	TRBV10-3
CASSVGGQGDEKLFF	TRBJ1-4	TRBV9
CASSFLGGSRRAFF	TRBJ1-1	TRBV7-4
CASSYGFGTGSNGELFF	TRBJ2-2	TRBV6-2/TRBV6-3
CASSLRAGGNSPLHF	TRBJ1-6	TRBV5-6
CASRLGGPDVTF	TRBJ1-2	TRBV7-2
CASSSSYGYTF	TRBJ1-2	TRBV7-9
CASSVVPGPSNTGELFF	TRBJ2-2	TRBV9
CASRSRTGTYNSPLHF	TRBJ1-6	TRBV12-2
CASSEAENQPQHF	TRBJ1-5	TRBV2
CASSHEREPKNIQYF	TRBJ2-4	TRBV6-5
CASSLEAISSYQNNEQFF	TRBJ2-1	TRBV5-1
CASSSGGGGNQPQHF	TRBJ1-5	TRBV9
CASSLVDRRSEQYF	TRBJ2-7	TRBV7-2
CAISGGQNEAFF	TRBJ1-1	TRBV10-3
CASSIGATGGTGELFF	TRBJ2-2	TRBV7-6
CASSFDEKLFF	TRBJ1-4	TRBV2
CATRTVSGNTIYF	TRBJ1-3	TRBV19
CASKPGVTHGAKNIQYF	TRBJ2-4	TRBV19
CATRTGITISGYTF	TRBJ1-2	TRBV6-5
CASSLSQREPQHF	TRBJ1-5	TRBV6-2/TRBV6-3
CASIRRGRRRDTQYF	TRBJ2-3	TRBV5-4
CATSDASGNNNEQFF	TRBJ2-1	TRBV24-1
CASRYTGEYNEQFF	TRBJ2-1	TRBV6-5
CSASLTDTQYF	TRBJ2-3	TRBV20-1
CASSPLFDTGELFF	TRBJ2-2	TRBV19
CASSGQGTGELFF	TRBJ2-2	TRBV12-3/TRBV12-4
CASSIYGTSTGELFF	TRBJ2-2	TRBV18
CASSRVDYGYTF	TRBJ1-2	TRBV19
CASSIQGTARGYTF	TRBJ1-2	TRBV27
CASSADRGSYNSPLHF	TRBJ1-6	TRBV19
CASSSPGDSYEQYF	TRBJ2-7	TRBV7-9
CASTGRRTGTYEQYF	TRBJ2-7	TRBV6-5
CSGAGGDLFNEQFF	TRBJ2-1	TRBV29-1
CASSEGSNVDEQYF	TRBJ2-7	TRBV3-1/TRBV3-2
CASSIVAGNQPQHF	TRBJ1-5	TRBV19
CASARNRGETQYF	TRBJ2-5	TRBV6-5
CASSLSEGPPHEQFF	TRBJ2-1	TRBV4-2
CASSTRQLNSGNTIYF	TRBJ1-3	TRBV6-2/TRBV6-3
CASSPEAAGNVGELFF	TRBJ2-2	TRBV7-6
CASSLGGPQETQYF	TRBJ2-5	TRBV6-5
CASSEGRLSSYEQYF	TRBJ2-7	TRBV6-1
CASSRTEGGINEKLFF	TRBJ1-4	TRBV4-2
CASSLRDPYSTDTQYF	TRBJ2-3	TRBV7-6
CASSLAGTGTYEQYF	TRBJ2-7	TRBV5-6
CDAPTPHSGNTIYF	TRBJ1-3	TRBV5-6
CASSFLGPGAFF	TRBJ1-1	TRBV28